A single sample gave rise to the 7 T cell receptor beta chains below, sequenced in a study of T cell repertoires in cytomegalovirus infection. These TCRs' antigens remain unknown. TCRdb redid the calling of the reads with MiXCR, one entry per CDR3 protein. The table has 800,000 to 950,000 distinct CDR3 sequences, approximately 32% seen once. The sample in question was cultured CD8+ T cells from PBMCs, obtained from culture after CMV antigen stimulation. All receptors derive from a human donor in good health (CMV status not recorded). Some clones in this sample may be carry-over from other donors' samples.

This clonotype was detected a few times. V is TRBV24-1 and J is TRBJ2-2; 9 bases agree with TRBD1. Unmatched junction bases numbered 9, after V lost 4 bases and J lost 7 bases. This CDR3 has 16 amino acids. The germline V gene has CDR1 KGHDR and CDR2 SFDVKD. The CDR3, as DNA: TGTGCCACCAGTGACCAGGGACAGGGTAAGAGCGGGGAGCTGTTTTTT. It specifies CATSDQGQGKSGELFF.

The chain is built from TRBV12-3 or TRBV12-4 and TRBJ2-3, with a tentative D call TRBD1 (6 bases). V was trimmed by 2 bases and J by 6 bases, leaving 15 bases between them. The CDR3 is made up of 15 amino acids. CDR3 sequence reads: CASSLWSSGDDTQYF. The CDR3 coding sequence is TGTGCCAGCAGTTTATGGTCGTCAGGGGATGATACGCAGTATTTT.

V gene TRBV20-1 combines with J gene TRBJ2-7; D is perhaps TRBD1 (7 bases). Trimming took 6 bases from V and 0 from J, leaving 30 bases between them. The CDR3 has 19 residues. Germline V gives CDR1 DFQATT, CDR2 SNEGSKA (reference sequence). The CDR3 region has the DNA TGCAGTGCCATCCTACTACGACAGGGACTTCAAATATTCTCCTACGAGCAGTACTTC. It is translated as CSAILLRQGLQIFSYEQYF.

This chain joins TRBV2 and TRBJ2-5, with D unresolved. This CDR3 is built from 13 residues. Trimming took off 0 bases at V and 10 bases at J, with 12 bases between the two ends. The germline V gene has CDR1 SNHLY and CDR2 FYNNEI. The CDR3 DNA is TGTGCCAGCAGTGAAGCGACGTGGTCCGTCCAGTACTTC. Amino acids: CASSEATWSVQYF.

The chain combines TRBV4-2 with TRBJ2-1, with D perhaps being TRBD1 or TRBD2 (6 bases each). The J call is uncertain, as TRBJ2-7 better fits the DNA end. CDR1 is LGHNA, CDR2 YNFKEQ, per germline. The CDR3 loop spans 15 amino acids. The CDR3 reads CASSQDLQGGNEQYF. CDR3 sequence (DNA): TGTGCCAGCAGCCAAGACTTACAGGGAGGCAATGAGCAGTACTTC.

The chain carries TRBV10-3 and TRBJ1-4; D not certain. Germline V gene sequence: CDR1 ENHRY, CDR2 SYGVKD. This CDR3 has 16 amino acids. The V gene lost 1 base and the J gene lost 6 bases, with 15 bases spanning the gap. CDR3 region: CAISEFISAKDEKLFF. The CDR3 bases are TGTGCCATCAGTGAGTTTATCAGCGCCAAGGATGAAAAACTGTTTTTT.

On this clonotype itself: A much larger clone is a single base away; this may be a read error. The chain uses TRBV7-4 and TRBJ1-4, with 11 bases aligning to TRBD1. The V gene's germline CDR1 is SGHVT and CDR2 SQSDAQ. This CDR3 spans 14 amino acids. Losses at the gene ends were 4 bases for V and 5 bases for J; bases not matched to a gene: 0. CDR3 coding DNA: TGTGCCAGCAGCTGGGACAGGGGGAATGAAAAACTGTTTTTT. Its translation: CASSWDRGNEKLFF.